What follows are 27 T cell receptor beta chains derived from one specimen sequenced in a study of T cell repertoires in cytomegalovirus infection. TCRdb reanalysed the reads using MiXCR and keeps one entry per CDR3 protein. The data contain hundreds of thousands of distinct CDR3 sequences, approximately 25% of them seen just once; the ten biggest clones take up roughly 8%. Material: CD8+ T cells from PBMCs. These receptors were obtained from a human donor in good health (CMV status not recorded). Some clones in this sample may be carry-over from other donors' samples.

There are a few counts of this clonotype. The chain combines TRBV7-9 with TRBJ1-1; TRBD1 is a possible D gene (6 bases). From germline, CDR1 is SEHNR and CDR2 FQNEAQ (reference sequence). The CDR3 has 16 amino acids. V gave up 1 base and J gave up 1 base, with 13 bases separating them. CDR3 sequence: CASSLESWTANTEAFF. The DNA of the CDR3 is TGTGCCAGCAGCTTAGAGTCGTGGACAGCGAACACTGAAGCTTTCTTT.

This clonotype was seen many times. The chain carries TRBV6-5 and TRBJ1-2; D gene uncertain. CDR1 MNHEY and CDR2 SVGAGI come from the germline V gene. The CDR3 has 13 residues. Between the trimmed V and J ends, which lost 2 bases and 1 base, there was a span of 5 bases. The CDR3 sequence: CASSYGDNYGYTF. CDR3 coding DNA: TGTGCCAGCAGTTACGGGGATAACTATGGCTACACCTTC.

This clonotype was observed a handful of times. The CDR3 spells CAISDNRENYGYTF. In DNA, the CDR3 is TGTGCCATCAGTGATAACAGGGAGAACTATGGCTACACCTTC. This chain links TRBV10-3 with TRBJ1-2; tentative D call: TRBD1 (6 bases). Between the trimmed V and J ends, which lost 3 bases and 2 bases, there was a span of 10 bases. Germline V CDR1 and CDR2: ENHRY, SYGVKD. This CDR3 is built from 14 residues.

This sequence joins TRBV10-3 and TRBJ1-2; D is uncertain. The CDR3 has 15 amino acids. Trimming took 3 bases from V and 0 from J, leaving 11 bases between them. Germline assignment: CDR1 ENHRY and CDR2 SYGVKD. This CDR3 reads CAISDGSSANYGYTF. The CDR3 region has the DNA TGTGCCATCAGTGACGGGAGTTCGGCTAACTATGGCTACACCTTC.

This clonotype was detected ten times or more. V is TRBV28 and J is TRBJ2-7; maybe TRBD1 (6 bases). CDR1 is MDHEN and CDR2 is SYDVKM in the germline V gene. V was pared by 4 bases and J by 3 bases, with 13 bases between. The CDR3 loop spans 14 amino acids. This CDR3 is CASSSRNRDYEQYV. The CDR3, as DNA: TGTGCCAGCAGTTCCAGAAACAGGGACTACGAGCAGTACGTC.

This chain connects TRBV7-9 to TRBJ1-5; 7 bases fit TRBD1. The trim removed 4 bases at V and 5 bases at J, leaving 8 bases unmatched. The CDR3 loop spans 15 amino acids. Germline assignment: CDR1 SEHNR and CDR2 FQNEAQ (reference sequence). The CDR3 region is CASSWGTDLYQPQHF. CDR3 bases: TGTGCCAGCAGCTGGGGGACAGACCTCTATCAGCCCCAGCATTTT. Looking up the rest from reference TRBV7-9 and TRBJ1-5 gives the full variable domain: DTGVSQNPRHKITKRGQNVTFRCDPISEHNRLYWYRQTLGQGPEFLTYFQNEAQLEKSRLLSDRFSAERPKGSFSTLEIQRTEQGDSAMYLCASSWGTDLYQPQHFGDGTRLSIL.

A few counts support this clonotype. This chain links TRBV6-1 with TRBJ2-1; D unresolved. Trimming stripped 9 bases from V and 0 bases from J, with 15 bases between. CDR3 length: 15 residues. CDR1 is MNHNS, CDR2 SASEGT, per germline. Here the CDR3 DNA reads TGTGCCAGTAGAGACTCCTTAAGCTCCTACAATGAGCAGTTCTTC. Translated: CASRDSLSSYNEQFF.

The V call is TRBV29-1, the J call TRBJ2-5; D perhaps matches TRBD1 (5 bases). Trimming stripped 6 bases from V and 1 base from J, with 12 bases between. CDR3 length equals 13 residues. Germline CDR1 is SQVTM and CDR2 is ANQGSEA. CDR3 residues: CSVRAGIQETQYF. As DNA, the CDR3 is TGCAGCGTCCGAGCAGGGATCCAAGAGACCCAGTACTTC.

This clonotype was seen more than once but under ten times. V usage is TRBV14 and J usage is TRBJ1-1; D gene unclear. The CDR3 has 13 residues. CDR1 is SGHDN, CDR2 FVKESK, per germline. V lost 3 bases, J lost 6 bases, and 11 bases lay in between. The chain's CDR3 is CASSHREDAEAFF. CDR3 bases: TGTGCCAGCAGCCACCGGGAGGACGCTGAAGCTTTCTTT.

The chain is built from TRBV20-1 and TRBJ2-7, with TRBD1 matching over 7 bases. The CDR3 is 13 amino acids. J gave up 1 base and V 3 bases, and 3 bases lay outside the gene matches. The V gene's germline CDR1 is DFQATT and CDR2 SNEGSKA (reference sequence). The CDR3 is CSASSGGSYEQYF. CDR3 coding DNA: TGCAGTGCTAGTTCAGGGGGTTCCTACGAGCAGTACTTC.

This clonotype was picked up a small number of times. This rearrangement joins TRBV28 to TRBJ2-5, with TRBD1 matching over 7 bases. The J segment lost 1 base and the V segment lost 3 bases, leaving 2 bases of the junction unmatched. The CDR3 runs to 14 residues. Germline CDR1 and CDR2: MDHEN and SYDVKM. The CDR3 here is CASSFDRAQETQYF. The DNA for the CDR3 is TGTGCCAGCAGTTTCGACAGGGCCCAAGAGACCCAGTACTTC.

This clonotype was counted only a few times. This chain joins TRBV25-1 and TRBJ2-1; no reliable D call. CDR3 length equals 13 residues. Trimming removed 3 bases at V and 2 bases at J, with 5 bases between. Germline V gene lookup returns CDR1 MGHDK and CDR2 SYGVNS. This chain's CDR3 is CASSDGAYNEQFF. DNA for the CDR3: TGTGCCAGCAGTGATGGCGCCTACAATGAGCAGTTCTTC.

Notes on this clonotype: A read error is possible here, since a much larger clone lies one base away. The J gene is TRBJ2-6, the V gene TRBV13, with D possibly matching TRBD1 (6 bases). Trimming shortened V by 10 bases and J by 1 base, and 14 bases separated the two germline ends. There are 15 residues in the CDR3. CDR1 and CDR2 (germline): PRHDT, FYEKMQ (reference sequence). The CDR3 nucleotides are TGTGCCAACAGTCCACAGGGTTCTGGGGCCAACGTCCTGACTTTC. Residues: CANSPQGSGANVLTF.

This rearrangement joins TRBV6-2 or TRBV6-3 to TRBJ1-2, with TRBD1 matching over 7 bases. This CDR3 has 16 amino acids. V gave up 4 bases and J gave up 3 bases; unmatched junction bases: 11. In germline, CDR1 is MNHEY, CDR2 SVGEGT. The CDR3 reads CASSSQEQGMDYGYTF. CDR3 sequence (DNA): TGTGCCAGCAGTTCGCAGGAACAGGGGATGGACTATGGCTACACCTTC.

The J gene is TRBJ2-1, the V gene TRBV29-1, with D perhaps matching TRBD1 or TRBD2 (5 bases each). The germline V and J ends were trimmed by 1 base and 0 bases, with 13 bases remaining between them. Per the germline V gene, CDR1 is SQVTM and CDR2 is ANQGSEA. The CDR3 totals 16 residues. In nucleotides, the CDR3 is TGCAGCGTTGAAGGCCGGGACGAGAGCTCCTACAATGAGCAGTTCTTC. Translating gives CSVEGRDESSYNEQFF.

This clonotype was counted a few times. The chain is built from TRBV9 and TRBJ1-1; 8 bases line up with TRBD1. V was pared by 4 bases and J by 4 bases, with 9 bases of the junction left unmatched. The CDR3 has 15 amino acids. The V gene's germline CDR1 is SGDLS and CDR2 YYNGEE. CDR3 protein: CASSSSGGRGTEAFF. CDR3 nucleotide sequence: TGTGCCAGCAGCAGCTCAGGGGGCCGGGGCACTGAAGCTTTCTTT.

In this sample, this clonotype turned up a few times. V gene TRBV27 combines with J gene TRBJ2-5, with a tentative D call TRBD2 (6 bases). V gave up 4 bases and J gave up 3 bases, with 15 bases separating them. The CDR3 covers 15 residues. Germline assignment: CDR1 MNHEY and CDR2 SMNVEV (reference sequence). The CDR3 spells CASSSIDGTEETQYF. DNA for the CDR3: TGTGCCAGCAGTTCCATAGACGGGACTGAAGAGACCCAGTACTTC.

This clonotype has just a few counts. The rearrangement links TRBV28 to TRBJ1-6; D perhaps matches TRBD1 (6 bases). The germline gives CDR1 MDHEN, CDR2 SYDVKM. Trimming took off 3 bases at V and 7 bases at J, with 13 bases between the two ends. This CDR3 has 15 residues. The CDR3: CASSFYSDRNSPLHF. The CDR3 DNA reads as TGTGCCAGCAGTTTCTATAGCGACAGGAATTCACCCCTCCACTTT. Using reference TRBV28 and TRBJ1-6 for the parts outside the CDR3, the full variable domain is DVKVTQSSRYLVKRTGEKVFLECVQDMDHENMFWYRQDPGLGLRLIYFSYDVKMKEKGDIPEGYSVSREKKERFSLILESASTNQTSMYLCASSFYSDRNSPLHFGNGTRLTVT.

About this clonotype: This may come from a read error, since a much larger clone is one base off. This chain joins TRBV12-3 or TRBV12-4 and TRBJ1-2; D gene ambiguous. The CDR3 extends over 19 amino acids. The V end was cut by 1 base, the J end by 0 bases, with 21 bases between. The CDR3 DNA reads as TGTGCCAGCAGTTTAGGATGTGTTGACATCCCTGGGGCTAACTATGGCTACACCTTC. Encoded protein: CASSLGCVDIPGANYGYTF.

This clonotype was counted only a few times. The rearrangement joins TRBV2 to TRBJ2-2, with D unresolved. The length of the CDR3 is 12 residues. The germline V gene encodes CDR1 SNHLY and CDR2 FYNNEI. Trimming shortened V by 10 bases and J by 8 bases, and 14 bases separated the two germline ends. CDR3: CATTLGSGELFF. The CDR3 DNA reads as TGTGCCACCACCCTTGGAAGTGGGGAGCTGTTTTTT. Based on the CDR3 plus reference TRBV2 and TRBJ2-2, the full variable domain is EPEVTQTPSHQVTQMGQEVILRCVPISNHLYFYWYRQILGQKVEFLVSFYNNEISEKSEIFDDQFSVERPDGSNFTLKIRSTKLEDSAMYFCATTLGSGELFFGEGSRLTVL.

The CDR3 is CASRSATWDEQFF. The CDR3 nucleotides are TGTGCCAGCCGTTCGGCGACTTGGGATGAGCAGTTCTTC. The rearrangement links TRBV28 to TRBJ2-1; D is unclear. V shed 8 bases and J shed 8 bases, with 16 bases lying between them. The CDR3 is 13 amino acids. Germline V CDR1 and CDR2: MDHEN, SYDVKM.

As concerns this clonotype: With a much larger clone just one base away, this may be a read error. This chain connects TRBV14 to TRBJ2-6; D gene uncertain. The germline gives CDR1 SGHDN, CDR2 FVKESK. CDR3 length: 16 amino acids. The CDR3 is CVSSQESFSGANVLTF. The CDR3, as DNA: TGTGTCAGCAGCCAGGAAAGTTTCTCTGGGGCCAACGTCCTGACTTTC.

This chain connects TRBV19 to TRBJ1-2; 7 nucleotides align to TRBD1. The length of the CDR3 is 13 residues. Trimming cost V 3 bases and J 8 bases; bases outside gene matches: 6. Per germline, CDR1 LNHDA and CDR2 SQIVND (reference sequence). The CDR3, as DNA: TGTGCCAGTAGTATGGCGGACAGGACGGGCTACACCTTC. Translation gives CASSMADRTGYTF.

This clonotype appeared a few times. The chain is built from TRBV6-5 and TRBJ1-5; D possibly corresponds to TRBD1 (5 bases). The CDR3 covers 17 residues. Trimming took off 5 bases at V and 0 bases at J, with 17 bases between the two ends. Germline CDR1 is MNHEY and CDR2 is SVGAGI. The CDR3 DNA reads TGTGCCAGCAGTCTCCACAGAGGGGATTATAGCAATCAGCCCCAGCATTTT. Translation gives CASSLHRGDYSNQPQHF.

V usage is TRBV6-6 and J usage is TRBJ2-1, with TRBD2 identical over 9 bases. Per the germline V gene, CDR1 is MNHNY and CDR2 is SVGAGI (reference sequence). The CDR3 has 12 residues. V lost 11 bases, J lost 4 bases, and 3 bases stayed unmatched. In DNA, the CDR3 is TGTGCCGCCCTAGCGGGGTACAATGAGCAGTTCTTC. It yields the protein CAALAGYNEQFF.

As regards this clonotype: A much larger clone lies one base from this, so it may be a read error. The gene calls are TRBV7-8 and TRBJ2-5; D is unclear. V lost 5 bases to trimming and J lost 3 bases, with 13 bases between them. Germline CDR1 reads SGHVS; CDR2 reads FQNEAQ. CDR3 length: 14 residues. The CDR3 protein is CASSLPTWEETQYF. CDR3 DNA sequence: TGTGCCAGCAGCCTCCCGACATGGGAAGAGACCCAGTACTTC. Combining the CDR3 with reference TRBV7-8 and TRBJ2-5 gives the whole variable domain GAGVSQSPRYKVAKRGQDVALRCDPISGHVSLFWYQQALGQGPEFLTYFQNEAQLDKSGLPSDRFFAERPEGSVSTLKIQRTQQEDSAVYLCASSLPTWEETQYFGPGTRLLVL.

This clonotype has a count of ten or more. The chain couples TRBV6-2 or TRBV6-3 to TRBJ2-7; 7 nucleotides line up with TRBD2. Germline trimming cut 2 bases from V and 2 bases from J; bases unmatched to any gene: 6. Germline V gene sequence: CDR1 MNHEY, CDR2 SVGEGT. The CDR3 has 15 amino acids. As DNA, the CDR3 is TGTGCCAGCAGTTACCTAGCGGTACCCACCTACGAGCAGTACTTC. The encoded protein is CASSYLAVPTYEQYF.